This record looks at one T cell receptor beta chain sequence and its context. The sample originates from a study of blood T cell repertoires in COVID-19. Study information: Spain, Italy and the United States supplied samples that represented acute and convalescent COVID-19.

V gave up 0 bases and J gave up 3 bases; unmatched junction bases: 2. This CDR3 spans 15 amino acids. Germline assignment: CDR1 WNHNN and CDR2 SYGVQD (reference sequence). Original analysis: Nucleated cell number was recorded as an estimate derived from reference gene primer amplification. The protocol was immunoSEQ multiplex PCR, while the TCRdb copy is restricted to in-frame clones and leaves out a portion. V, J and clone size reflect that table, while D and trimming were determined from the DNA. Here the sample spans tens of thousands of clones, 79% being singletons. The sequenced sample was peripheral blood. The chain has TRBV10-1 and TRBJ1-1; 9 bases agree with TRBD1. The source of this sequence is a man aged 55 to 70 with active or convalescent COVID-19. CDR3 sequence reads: CASSESDRGYTEAFF. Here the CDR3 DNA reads TGCGCCAGCAGTGAGTCTGACAGGGGGTACACTGAAGCTTTCTTT.